These T cell receptor beta chains were read from a single sample in a study of cytomegalovirus exposure and HLA in healthy donors. The data were produced by immunoSEQ multiplex PCR, yet TCRdb's version contains in-frame clones alone and is incomplete. Found here are about 120,000 clones, more than 85% of them singletons; the top ten hold about 4.2%. The specimen sequenced was PBMCs. The source is a man between 18 and 29 years old in good health and CMV-seropositive. CDR3s leave out the opening cysteine and the closing phenylalanine or tryptophan. Not every row has a clone size; where given, it reads once, few, many or a size class.

V gene	J gene	clone size	CDR3 protein
TRBV28	TRBJ2-3	-	ASSPGGGRYTDTQY
TRBV5-6	TRBJ1-1	-	ASSLLPGQGNTEAF
TRBV7-2	TRBJ2-5	-	ASRELAGAKETQY
TRBV7-8	TRBJ2-2	-	ASSSGTGGTGELF
TRBV19	TRBJ2-1	-	ASSIDHPGDNEQF
TRBV12-5	TRBJ2-2	-	ASGLGQGLTGELF
TRBV5-1	TRBJ2-3	-	ASSSSPGTGPWGTQY
TRBV4-2	TRBJ1-1	-	ASSQDPGPNTEAF
TRBV4-3	TRBJ1-2	once	ASSQVLTAASIDGYT
TRBV5-4	TRBJ2-2	-	ASSDSGGELF
TRBV28	TRBJ1-1	-	ASPSREGTEAF
TRBV9	TRBJ1-6	-	ASSVEGTKGSPLH
TRBV20-1	TRBJ1-1	-	SAGLYTEAF
TRBV11-2	TRBJ1-5	-	ASSFGQGMNQPQH
TRBV10-2	TRBJ1-5	-	ASSERGEAGEAGNQPQH
TRBV5-6	TRBJ2-4	-	ASSYISGGDRHIQY
TRBV4-1	TRBJ2-7	-	ASSQDRSGSGEQY
TRBV5-3	TRBJ2-1	once	ASPLCSYNEQF
TRBV6-6	TRBJ1-2	-	AGSTGQGGYT
TRBV28	TRBJ2-7	-	ASSLVAGYEQY
TRBV11-2	TRBJ2-7	-	ASSPSRYEQY
TRBV28	TRBJ1-4	few	ASSTGFNEKLF
TRBV7-9	TRBJ1-4	-	ASSFWRGPLF
TRBV7-2	TRBJ1-2	once	ASSLGTGGDYGYT
TRBV5-1	TRBJ2-1	-	ASSFGGQGARAILGNEQF
TRBV11-2	TRBJ2-1	once	ASSSFSGGLSDNEQF
TRBV5-6	TRBJ2-3	few	ASSWVQGPDTQY
TRBV5-5	TRBJ2-6	-	ASSQDTGSGANVLT
TRBV4-2	TRBJ1-4	-	ASSLVGQHNEKLF
TRBV6-1	TRBJ2-5	-	ASSGYRGQGEETQY
TRBV19	TRBJ2-2	-	ASSIPGRGLF
TRBV2	TRBJ1-1	-	ASRTEQNTEAF
TRBV18	TRBJ2-5	once	ASSPQQKQETQY
TRBV28	TRBJ1-6	-	ASSTHRGLGSPLH
TRBV7-2	TRBJ2-7	once	ASSSNRASYEQY
TRBV5-1	TRBJ1-1	-	ASSWGQINLNTEAF
TRBV19	TRBJ1-1	-	ASSTGTGGNTEAF
TRBV4-1	TRBJ2-5	-	ASSQDKGQFETQY
TRBV11-2	TRBJ1-1	-	ASSLIRGTTEAF
TRBV5-1	-	-	ASSLTSRYEQY
TRBV28	TRBJ1-6	-	ASFSQGSSYNSPLH
TRBV11-2	TRBJ2-4	-	ASNKGANIQY
TRBV10-3	TRBJ1-6	-	AISEGDRGPSPLH
TRBV19	TRBJ2-3	-	ASSGTGTSGTDTQY
TRBV7-2	TRBJ1-4	-	ASSFWGLNEKLF
TRBV6-6	TRBJ1-6	-	ASSYSWTEYNSPLH
TRBV4-2	TRBJ2-1	-	ASSQEPGGQSNEQF
TRBV30	TRBJ1-3	-	AWSVQRRTALIGNTIY
TRBV4-1	TRBJ2-3	-	ASSQVGLAADTQY
TRBV6-5	TRBJ2-3	few	ASSPGLSTDTQY
TRBV6-5	TRBJ2-1	-	ASSYGGGASYNEQF
TRBV7-2	TRBJ2-7	once	ASSSLQGSYEQY
TRBV7-9	TRBJ2-7	-	ASSLIVKGQGAHEQY
TRBV7-9	TRBJ1-1	-	ASTRDPTEAF
TRBV9	TRBJ1-1	-	ASGTGHNTEAF